This TCR beta chain was retrieved from a study of T cell responses to AZD1222 COVID-19 vaccine. General study findings and limits: A mostly white British donor set with more females was recruited, and clonal diversity was possibly underestimated. Sampling captured repertoires only after the peak T cell response. Spike-specific TCR breadth and depth were elevated following two AZD1222 doses.

Data came from immunoSEQ multiplex PCR; TCRdb stores just in-frame clones and leaves some out. The sample includes roughly 120,000 clones, around 90% of them seen just once. With regard to this clone: Its antigen is as yet unknown.

Both about-4-week and about-12-week second-dose recipients were combined. This receptor was identified in an adult who received the AZD1222 COVID-19 vaccine. The sequencing used peripheral blood, collected 28 days after the second AZD1222 dose.

The CDR3 sequence is CASSFGTTSETQYF. The DNA for the CDR3 is TGTGCCAGCAGCTTTGGGACTACCTCCGAGACCCAGTACTTC. The chain carries TRBV11-2 and TRBJ2-5; 7 bases line up with TRBD2. Germline-derived CDR1 and CDR2 are SGHAT and FQNNGV. The V segment lost 3 bases and the J segment 5 bases; nucleotides outside the gene matches: 6. This CDR3 contains 14 residues.